A selection of T cell receptor beta chains follows, all from one sample in a study of radiotherapy plus CTLA-4 blockade in lung cancer. TCRdb's table, derived via immunoSEQ multiplex PCR, lists solely in-frame clones and lacks some. The table includes 70,000 to 90,000 clones, over 70% detected once. Source: peripheral blood, taken from a patient treated with radiotherapy plus ipilimumab. These receptors all come from a human donor with non-small cell lung cancer whose response to radiotherapy plus ipilimumab could not be evaluated. Some clones in this sample may be carry-over from other donors' samples. Both conserved end residues are part of each CDR3. The order of the fields is V gene, J gene, CDR3 protein.

>TRBV4-2|TRBJ2-2
CASSRKGGADTGELFF
>TRBV6-5|TRBJ1-5
CATRAGNGNNQPQHF
>TRBV11-3|TRBJ1-2
CASSLKAGGWDYGYTF
>TRBV4-3|TRBJ2-1
CASSRSIGENEQFF
>TRBV28|TRBJ1-2
CASSTHPTGYLGYGYTF
>TRBV19|TRBJ1-6
CASSHGTENSPLHF
>TRBV27|TRBJ1-2
CASSLTLQGYYGYTF
>TRBV27|-
CASSSLDVYYEQYF
>TRBV18|TRBJ2-6
CASSQGSGANVLTF
>TRBV29-1|-
CSAAHRDRVHEQYF
>TRBV18|TRBJ2-5
CASSPRDRQKETQYF
>TRBV4-3|TRBJ2-3
CASSQDLIRGGDTQYF
>TRBV5-6|TRBJ2-3
CASTRGGEADTQYF
>TRBV15|TRBJ2-3
CATSRGTLAGGTDTQYF
>TRBV9|TRBJ1-6
CASSVGPSGGNSPLHF
>TRBV27|TRBJ2-1
CASRLMSGGYNEQFF
>TRBV11-2|TRBJ1-3
CASSLAGTLNSGNTIYF
>TRBV11-3|TRBJ2-2
CASSSSHRGRNLGELFF
>TRBV5-3|TRBJ1-2
CARSLSGRGNGYTF
>TRBV7-9|TRBJ2-7
CASSANRGRDEQYF
>TRBV28|TRBJ1-3
CASRPGGTPGVGTIYF
>TRBV19|TRBJ1-2
CASSMARGAQNYGYTF
>TRBV28|TRBJ1-1
CASSFPDDSNTEAFF
>TRBV27|TRBJ2-7
CASSFRDRSYEQYF
>TRBV5-1|TRBJ2-7
CASRSGTGDYEQYF
>TRBV15|TRBJ1-1
CATSRDQGAPTEAFF
>TRBV6-4|TRBJ1-5
CASSLTGIGQPQHF
>TRBV13|TRBJ2-7
CASSLPQGKQYF
>TRBV7-9|TRBJ2-5
CASSLVGGGNRETQYF
>TRBV7-3|TRBJ1-2
CASSLCYLLSNYGYTF
>TRBV18|TRBJ1-1
CASSRAGTVRDTEAFF
>TRBV18|TRBJ1-2
CASSPGNRNGYTF
>TRBV6-5|TRBJ2-5
CASSYGASGGRETQYF
>TRBV6-6|TRBJ2-3
CASRRIAGGFTDTQYF
>TRBV7-2|TRBJ2-2
CASSPYSSGGTGELFF
>TRBV4-1|TRBJ1-2
CASSPIRGTIYGYTF
>TRBV19|TRBJ1-5
CASNTEGRSNQPQHF
>TRBV7-2|TRBJ2-1
CASTIGGGLNYNEQFF
>TRBV5-6|TRBJ2-4
CASHRLGIGDKNIQYF
>TRBV9|TRBJ2-3
CASSEHRGTGLKDTQYF
>TRBV6-5|TRBJ2-7
CASSFTSAGVEQYF
>TRBV30|TRBJ2-7
CAWSPAAGGYEQYF